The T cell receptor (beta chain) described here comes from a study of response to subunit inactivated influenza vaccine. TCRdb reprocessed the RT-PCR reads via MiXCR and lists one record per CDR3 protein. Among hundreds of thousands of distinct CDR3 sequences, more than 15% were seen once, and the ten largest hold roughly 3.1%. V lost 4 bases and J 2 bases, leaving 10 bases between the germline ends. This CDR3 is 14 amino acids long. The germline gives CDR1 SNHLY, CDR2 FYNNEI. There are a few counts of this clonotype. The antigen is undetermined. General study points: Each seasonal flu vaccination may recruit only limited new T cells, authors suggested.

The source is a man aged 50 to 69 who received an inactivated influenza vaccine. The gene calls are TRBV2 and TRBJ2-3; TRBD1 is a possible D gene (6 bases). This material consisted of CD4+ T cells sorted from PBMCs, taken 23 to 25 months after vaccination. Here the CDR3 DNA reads TGTGCCAGCAGTGTGAACAGGGTCACAGATACGCAGTATTTT. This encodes CASSVNRVTDTQYF.